These T cell receptor beta chains were read from a single sample in a study of blood T cell repertoires in COVID-19. This table comes from immunoSEQ multiplex PCR, and its TCRdb copy is limited to in-frame clones, with some not included. The sample shows 200,000 or so clones, over 80% of them seen only once. Material: peripheral blood. These receptors were obtained from a woman under 40 with acute or convalescent COVID-19. CDR3s include the opening cysteine and the closing phenylalanine or tryptophan. A D gene is named only where the DNA matches it firmly. Not all rows give a size; the values are once, few, many and, for expanded clones, a class.

abundance	d_gene	v_gene	j_gene	CDR3nt	CDR3aa
-	-	TRBV2	TRBJ2-7	TGTGCCAGCAGTGAAGACCAGGGGGGCCCCTACGAGCAGTACTTC	CASSEDQGGPYEQYF
-	TRBD2	TRBV3-1/TRBV3-2	TRBJ2-1	TGTGCCAGCACTAGCGGGTCAGCCTACAATGAGCAGTTCTTC	CASTSGSAYNEQFF
-	TRBD1	TRBV6-5	TRBJ1-3	TGTGCCAGCAGGGGGACAGGCGGTCCTGGAAACACCATATATTTT	CASRGTGGPGNTIYF
once	-	TRBV5-4	TRBJ1-5	TGTGCCAGCAGCTTGGCCGGCGGAAATCAGCCCCAGCATTTT	CASSLAGGNQPQHF
-	TRBD1	TRBV6-1	TRBJ2-6	TGTGCCAGCAGAATACAGGGGGCTGGGGCCAACGTCCTGACTTTC	CASRIQGAGANVLTF
-	TRBD2	TRBV19	TRBJ2-1	TGTGCCAGTAGTATAGGAAGCGGGAATCATGAGCAGTTCTTC	CASSIGSGNHEQFF
-	-	TRBV9	TRBJ2-5	TGTGCCAGCAGCGTGGGGGCTACAGGGCGTGAGACCCAGTACTTC	CASSVGATGRETQYF
-	-	TRBV10-3	TRBJ1-2	TGTGCCATCAGTGAGTCTTGGTCAGGCGAAATCAACTATGGCTACACCTTC	CAISESWSGEINYGYTF
-	-	TRBV6-5	TRBJ2-7	TGTGCCAGCAGTTATCGCTTGACAGGATACTACGAGCAGTACTTC	CASSYRLTGYYEQYF
-	-	TRBV28	TRBJ2-4	TGTGCCAGCAGTTTACCCGGGGGGCCGGCCAAAAACATTCAGTACTTC	CASSLPGGPAKNIQYF
-	-	TRBV27	TRBJ2-3	TGTGCCAGCAGTTTCAGGGGAAGTACAGATACGCAGTATTTT	CASSFRGSTDTQYF
-	-	TRBV29-1	TRBJ1-5	TGCAGCGTCCAGGCGGGGAAGGAGCCCCAGCATTTT	CSVQAGKEPQHF
-	-	TRBV5-5	TRBJ1-2	TGTGCCAGCAGCTTGGAGGAGGGGACTTACTATGGCTACACCTTC	CASSLEEGTYYGYTF
-	TRBD2	TRBV18	TRBJ2-7	TGTGCCAGCTCACGATGGACTAGCGGGAGGGCCGCGAACGAGCAGTACTTC	CASSRWTSGRAANEQYF
-	-	TRBV9	TRBJ1-6	TGTGCCAGCAGCGTCCAGGGGAGGGATAATTCACCCCTCCACTTT	CASSVQGRDNSPLHF
few	TRBD2	TRBV3-1/TRBV3-2	TRBJ2-1	TGTGCCAGCAGCCCATTCACACTTCTAGCGGGAGGAAGCTACAATGAGCAGTTCTTC	CASSPFTLLAGGSYNEQFF
-	-	TRBV6-6	TRBJ2-1	TGTGCCAGCAGTCGCACGACTAGTCAGGGTGAGCAGTTCTTC	CASSRTTSQGEQFF
-	TRBD1	TRBV6-4	TRBJ2-1	TGTGCCAGCAGTGTACAGGGGGCGGTCGATGAGCAGTTCTTC	CASSVQGAVDEQFF
-	-	TRBV5-1	TRBJ1-2	TGCGCCAGCAGTTATGCGGGGGCAAGTCAAGATGGCTACACCTTC	CASSYAGASQDGYTF
-	-	TRBV6-2/TRBV6-3	TRBJ2-1	TGTGCCAGCAGTTACATTATGGGCATGTACACGAGTGAGCAGTTCTTC	CASSYIMGMYTSEQFF
-	-	TRBV6-5	TRBJ1-2	TGTGCCAGCAGTTCACAGGACTATGGCTACACCTTC	CASSSQDYGYTF
-	-	TRBV30	TRBJ1-1	TGTGCCTGGAGTTATCGCCGAGAGGCTTTCTTT	CAWSYRREAFF
-	TRBD1	TRBV11-3	TRBJ2-3	TGTGCCAGCAGCCTCAGACAGGGTACGCAGTATTTT	CASSLRQGTQYF
-	TRBD1	TRBV11-2	TRBJ1-1	TGTGCCAGCAGCTGGGGGACAGCGAACACTGAAGCTTTCTTT	CASSWGTANTEAFF
-	-	TRBV4-1	TRBJ2-1	TGCGCCAGCAGCCAAGATACGGCGGGGGCGATCAATGAGCAGTTCTTC	CASSQDTAGAINEQFF
-	-	TRBV27	TRBJ1-6	TGTGCCAGCAGTTCCAGGGGTTACCTTTCACCCCTCCACTTT	CASSSRGYLSPLHF
-	TRBD2	TRBV5-1	TRBJ2-7	TGCGCCAGCAGCTTAGGACTAGCGGGAACCTACGAGCAGTACTTC	CASSLGLAGTYEQYF
-	TRBD1	TRBV27	TRBJ2-4	TGTGCCAGCAGTCCCCTGACAGGGCATGTGGGAGCCAAAAACATTCAGTACTTC	CASSPLTGHVGAKNIQYF
-	TRBD1	TRBV18	TRBJ2-7	TGTGCCAGCTCACCACCGCTTCCCCGCCCGGGACAGGGGAACCACGAGCAGTACTTC	CASSPPLPRPGQGNHEQYF
-	-	TRBV28	TRBJ2-7	TGTGCCAGCAGTCCGATAGCCGGGGACTACGAGCAGTACTTC	CASSPIAGDYEQYF
-	-	TRBV30	TRBJ1-5	TGTGCCTGGAACAGGGACATAAGTCAGCCCCAGCATTTT	CAWNRDISQPQHF
-	TRBD1	TRBV4-1	TRBJ1-1	TGCGCCAGCAGCCAAGACGGGACAGGGGTGACCACTGAAGCTTTCTTT	CASSQDGTGVTTEAFF
-	TRBD1	TRBV11-1	TRBJ2-5	TGTGCCAGCAGCCGGGACAGCCCTGGGGAGACCCAGTACTTC	CASSRDSPGETQYF
few	-	TRBV11-3	TRBJ2-2	TGTGCCAGCAGCTTCGGGAGCGGGGAGCTGTTTTTT	CASSFGSGELFF
-	-	TRBV7-2	TRBJ2-7	TGTGCCAGCAGCTTAGTTCACGGACTCTACGAGCAGTACTTC	CASSLVHGLYEQYF
-	-	TRBV27	TRBJ1-2	TGTGCCAGCAGTTTACTGGGGGCTTATGGCTACACCTTC	CASSLLGAYGYTF
-	-	TRBV29-1	TRBJ1-4	TGCAGCGTTGGTGAGAGTAAACTGTTTTTT	CSVGESKLFF
-	TRBD1	TRBV7-2	TRBJ2-5	TGTGCCAGCAGCTTCCGGGACAGCCAAGAGACCCAGTACTTC	CASSFRDSQETQYF
-	-	TRBV4-1	TRBJ1-2	TGCGCCAGCAGAATAGATGGGGCCAGCGAGATACCCGGCTACACCTTC	CASRIDGASEIPGYTF
-	-	TRBV7-2	TRBJ1-2	TGTGCCAGCAGCTCCAGGGCTACAACTGGTGGCTACACCTTC	CASSSRATTGGYTF